Shown below are 32 T cell receptor beta chains from a single sample sequenced in a study of a mutant IDH1 vaccine in newly diagnosed glioma. The sample's time point: week 35, safety follow-up. Topical imiquimod was applied with each vaccine dose, which held 300 ug of mutant IDH1 20-mer peptide. The method was immunoSEQ multiplex PCR; TCRdb's version includes in-frame clones alone and lacks a portion of them. The sample has more than 35,000 clones; around 86% are singletons. Their cognate antigens are unknown. The sequencing here drew on PBMCs, taken from a glioma patient whose treatment included an IDH1 peptide vaccine. The receptors shown here come from a woman aged 40 to 50 with glioma. Some clones in this sample may be carry-over from other donors' samples.

This clone has just one count. The V call is TRBV11-3, the J call TRBJ2-1, with 11 bases that match TRBD2. J lost 4 bases, V lost 8 bases, and 4 bases had no gene match. Germline V gives CDR1 SGHNT, CDR2 YENEEA. The length of the CDR3 is 14 residues. CDR3 nucleotide sequence: TGTGCCAGCGCACTAGCGGGAGTGTACAATGAGCAGTTCTTC. Amino acids: CASALAGVYNEQFF. The entire variable domain, with the rest obtained from reference TRBV11-3 and TRBJ2-1, is as follows: EAGVVQSPRYKIIEKKQPVAFWCNPISGHNTLYWYLQNLGQGPELLIRYENEEAVDDSQLPKDRFSAERLKGVDSTLKIQPAELGDSAVYLCASALAGVYNEQFFGPGTRLTVL.

CDR3 sequence: CASSYAYLGYGYTF. CDR3 nucleotide sequence: TGTGCCAGCAGCTACGCTTACCTAGGCTATGGCTACACCTTC. This chain joins TRBV6-5 and TRBJ1-2, with unresolved D. The germline V gene encodes CDR1 MNHEY and CDR2 SVGAGI. CDR3 size: 14 residues. Trimming pared 6 bases from V and 4 bases from J, leaving 15 bases between.

This clone was seen just once. This chain links TRBV25-1 with TRBJ1-6; no definite D call. From germline, CDR1 is MGHDK and CDR2 SYGVNS. The CDR3 consists of 15 residues. Between the trimmed V and J ends, which lost 2 bases and 0 bases, there was a span of 5 bases. The CDR3 DNA is TGTGCCAGCAGTGAAGGTAGCTCCTATAATTCACCCCTCCACTTT. Translating it yields CASSEGSSYNSPLHF. Full variable domain (missing parts from reference TRBV25-1 and TRBJ1-6): EADIYQTPRYLVIGTGKKITLECSQTMGHDKMYWYQQDPGMELHLIHYSYGVNSTEKGDLSSESTVSRIRTEHFPLTLESARPSHTSQYLCASSEGSSYNSPLHFGNGTRLTVT.

This clone was seen only once. V is TRBV4-2 and J is TRBJ2-7, with 7 bases fitting TRBD1. The CDR3 extends over 13 amino acids. In germline, CDR1 is LGHNA, CDR2 YNFKEQ. V gave up 4 bases and J gave up 5 bases; unmatched junction bases: 5. The CDR3 reads CASSLGTVDEQYF. In DNA form, the CDR3 reads TGTGCCAGCAGCCTCGGGACAGTGGACGAGCAGTACTTC.

The rearrangement uses TRBV4-2 and TRBJ2-7, with TRBD1 identical over 9 bases. J lost 6 bases, V lost 0 bases, and 9 bases had no gene match. This CDR3 is built from 16 residues. Germline CDR1 and CDR2: LGHNA and YNFKEQ. CDR3 coding DNA: TGTGCCAGCAGCCAAGATGGGAGGACAGGGGTGGGCGAGCAGTACTTC. This codes for CASSQDGRTGVGEQYF.

This sequence joins TRBV6-6 and TRBJ2-2; tentative D call: TRBD1 (5 bases). The germline V gene has CDR1 MNHNY and CDR2 SVGAGI (reference sequence). CDR3 size: 14 residues. V shed 7 bases and J shed 8 bases, with 17 bases lying between them. CDR3 in amino acids: CASNRGRRQGELFF. CDR3 DNA: TGTGCCAGCAATAGGGGCAGACGGCAAGGGGAGCTGTTTTTT.

This sequence joins TRBV6-6 and TRBJ2-1; TRBD2 agrees at 8 bases. The germline V gene has CDR1 MNHNY and CDR2 SVGAGI (reference sequence). V lost 2 bases, J lost 6 bases, and 0 bases stayed unmatched. The CDR3 sequence is 13 residues long. The CDR3 spells CASSYRGGNEQFF. The DNA for the CDR3 is TGTGCCAGCAGTTACCGGGGGGGCAATGAGCAGTTCTTC.

The chain couples TRBV29-1 to TRBJ2-1; D uncertain. Germline V gene sequence: CDR1 SQVTM, CDR2 ANQGSEA. Trimming cost V 7 bases and J 9 bases, with 13 bases left between them. The CDR3 covers 11 residues. As DNA, the CDR3 is TGCAGCGCCCTTCCGGCTAGTGAGCAGTTCTTC. Translating it yields CSALPASEQFF.

The V call is TRBV29-1, the J call TRBJ2-7; TRBD2 matches at 10 bases. Germline CDR1 SQVTM, CDR2 ANQGSEA. CDR3 length equals 14 residues. V was pared by 4 bases and J by 1 base, with 4 bases of the junction left unmatched. This CDR3 reads CSVGPSGSSYEQYF. The CDR3 DNA is TGCAGCGTTGGTCCTAGCGGGAGTTCCTACGAGCAGTACTTC.

This clone was picked up a small number of times. This sequence joins TRBV6-5 and TRBJ1-4; D is unclear. Trimming removed 8 bases from V and 6 bases from J, with 16 bases in between. The CDR3 is 14 residues long. Germline CDR1 is MNHEY and CDR2 is SVGAGI. The CDR3 DNA follows: TGTGCCAGCGCTAAGTTGGGCTTGGATGAAAAACTGTTTTTT. This translates into CASAKLGLDEKLFF.

This sequence joins TRBV5-1 and TRBJ2-5; TRBD1 matches at 7 bases. J was trimmed by 3 bases and V by 5 bases; bases with no gene match: 1. This CDR3 is built from 12 residues. Germline assignment: CDR1 SGHRS and CDR2 YFSETQ. The CDR3 nucleotides read TGCGCCAGCAGAACAGGGGAAGAGACCCAGTACTTC. It specifies CASRTGEETQYF.

The chain combines TRBV6-5 with TRBJ2-7; TRBD1 matches at 8 bases. The CDR3 is made up of 15 amino acids. Germline assignment: CDR1 MNHEY and CDR2 SVGAGI. The V and J ends lost 4 bases and 2 bases, in that order; junction bases with no gene match: 7. The CDR3 reads CASSFRTGSPYEQYF. The CDR3 bases are TGTGCCAGCAGTTTCCGGACAGGGAGCCCCTACGAGCAGTACTTC.

This chain links TRBV18 with TRBJ1-2; 7 bases map to TRBD1. Trimming took 1 base from V and 3 from J; bases not matched to a gene: 5. This CDR3 has 15 amino acids. The germline CDR1 and CDR2 sequences are KGHSH and LQKENI. In nucleotides, the CDR3 is TGTGCCAGCTCACCACGGGACAGCACAGACTATGGCTACACCTTC. The encoded protein is CASSPRDSTDYGYTF.

This chain joins TRBV15 and TRBJ2-2; the D is unclear. Germline-derived CDR1 and CDR2 are LNHNV and YYDKDF (reference sequence). Deletions cut 3 bases from V and 6 bases from J, with 14 bases between. This CDR3 has 15 residues. The CDR3 protein is CATSRELGIAGELFF. The CDR3, as DNA: TGTGCCACCAGCAGGGAATTGGGCATTGCCGGGGAGCTGTTTTTT.

J is TRBJ2-3 and V is TRBV29-1; tentative D call: TRBD1 (5 bases). Trimming shortened V by 5 bases and J by 6 bases, and 15 bases separated the two germline ends. Germline V gene data show CDR1 as SQVTM and CDR2 as ANQGSEA. The CDR3 is 13 amino acids. CDR3 DNA sequence: TGCAGCGTTCGGACGCAGGGTGTGGATACGCAGTATTTT. This gives the protein CSVRTQGVDTQYF.

As for this clone: Relative to the germline gene, one junction end is altered; a read error may explain this. The rearrangement links TRBV7-7 to TRBJ1-1, with D unresolved. CDR1 is SSHAT and CDR2 is FNYEAQ in the germline V gene (reference sequence). The CDR3 spans 13 residues. The CDR3 loop is CASSLRQNTEAFF. The CDR3 bases are TGTGCTAGCAGCCTCCGACAAAACACTGAAGCTTTCTTT. Full variable domain (outside the CDR3, taken from reference TRBV7-7 and TRBJ1-1): GAGVSQSPRYKVTKRGQDVTLRCDPISSHATLYWYQQALGQGPEFLTYFNYEAQPDKSGLPSDRFSAERPEGSISTLTIQRTEQRDSAMYRCASSLRQNTEAFFGQGTRLTVV.

The V gene is TRBV6-5, the J gene TRBJ1-1; 8 bases are a match to TRBD1. The CDR3 sequence is 14 residues long. From germline, CDR1 is MNHEY and CDR2 SVGAGI. J gave up 11 bases and V 6 bases, and 14 bases lay outside the gene matches. The CDR3 region has the DNA TGTGCCAGCAGCCGAACGGGACAGGCCTCGGCTGCTTTCTTT. As protein: CASSRTGQASAAFF.

J is TRBJ2-7 and V is TRBV6-5; unclear D gene. The V gene's germline CDR1 is MNHEY and CDR2 SVGAGI. The V gene lost 5 bases and the J gene lost 4 bases, with 12 bases spanning the gap. CDR3 length equals 13 residues. The CDR3 protein is CASSGGSRYEQYF. The CDR3 bases are TGTGCCAGCAGTGGCGGATCGAGGTACGAGCAGTACTTC.

V gene TRBV27 combines with J gene TRBJ2-1; 10 bases fit TRBD2. The CDR3 is 12 residues long. Germline V CDR1 and CDR2: MNHEY, SMNVEV (reference sequence). V gave up 11 bases and J gave up 8 bases; unmatched junction bases: 6. The CDR3 here is CAGGTSAYEQFF. CDR3 DNA sequence: TGTGCCGGGGGGACTAGCGCCTATGAGCAGTTCTTC.

V gene TRBV28 combines with J gene TRBJ1-2; unclear D gene. CDR1 is MDHEN, CDR2 SYDVKM, per germline. The CDR3 runs to 15 residues. V lost 5 bases, J lost 3 bases, and 16 bases lay in between. This chain's CDR3 is CASSPSGFQYYGYTF. CDR3 DNA sequence: TGTGCCAGCAGTCCCTCTGGGTTTCAATACTATGGCTACACCTTC.

The chain carries TRBV10-3 and TRBJ1-2; TRBD1 aligns across 11 bases. Germline V CDR1 and CDR2: ENHRY, SYGVKD. V gave up 7 bases and J gave up 6 bases; unmatched junction bases: 4. The CDR3 consists of 13 residues. CDR3 in DNA: TGTGCCATCACCCGGACAGGGGGCGATGGCTACACCTTC. Translating gives CAITRTGGDGYTF.

This chain uses TRBV11-2 with TRBJ2-7; D might be TRBD2 (5 bases). Deletions cut 2 bases from V and 2 bases from J, with 16 bases between. The CDR3 runs 16 residues. Germline CDR1 SGHAT, CDR2 FQNNGV. The CDR3 DNA follows: TGTGCCAGCAGCTTACCGAGATTCGGGATCCCCTACGAGCAGTACTTC. This sequence encodes CASSLPRFGIPYEQYF.

The CDR3 DNA reads as TGTGCCAGCAGCTTCCCCTTAGCGGGAGGGAAAGAGACCCAGTACTTC. This sequence encodes CASSFPLAGGKETQYF. The chain carries TRBV7-2 and TRBJ2-5; 11 nucleotides match TRBD2. Germline trimming cut 3 bases from V and 3 bases from J; bases unmatched to any gene: 6. CDR3 length equals 16 residues. Germline V CDR1 and CDR2: SGHTA, FQGNSA. The whole variable domain, remainder taken from reference TRBV7-2 and TRBJ2-5, is GAGVSQSPSNKVTEKGKDVELRCDPISGHTALYWYRQSLGQGLEFLIYFQGNSAPDKSGLPSDRFSAERTGGSVSTLTIQRTQQEDSAVYLCASSFPLAGGKETQYFGPGTRLLVL.

The chain carries TRBV9 and TRBJ2-1; perhaps TRBD2 as D (6 bases). Germline values: CDR1 SGDLS, CDR2 YYNGEE. The CDR3 length is 16 residues. Trimming took off 0 bases at V and 6 bases at J, with 16 bases between the two ends. The CDR3 is CASSVDRGSGSNEQFF. CDR3 nucleotides: TGTGCCAGCAGCGTAGATCGGGGTAGCGGCTCCAATGAGCAGTTCTTC.

By share, this clone ranks as medium-sized. Within the sample, other DNA sequences also encode this same CDR3. In DNA, the CDR3 is TGTGCCAGTAGTATAGGCGGGAACACTGAAGCTTTCTTT. As protein: CASSIGGNTEAFF. This chain connects TRBV19 to TRBJ1-1; no clear D gene. V was shortened by 1 base and J by 1 base, with 4 bases between the two germline ends. There are 13 residues in the CDR3. Per germline, CDR1 LNHDA and CDR2 SQIVND (reference sequence).

The chain combines TRBV7-6 with TRBJ1-1; 8 positions agree with TRBD1. This CDR3 region has 16 residues. The V gene's germline CDR1 is SGHVS and CDR2 FNYEAQ. The V segment lost 2 bases and the J segment 3 bases; nucleotides outside the gene matches: 8. The CDR3 DNA follows: TGTGCCAGCAGCTTAAAGACAGGGGCGAGGGACACTGAAGCTTTCTTT. It encodes CASSLKTGARDTEAFF.

The chain links TRBV27 to TRBJ1-1, with TRBD1 matching over 7 bases. V shed 6 bases, J shed 6 bases, and the junction held 1 base outside the gene matches. The CDR3 loop spans 11 amino acids. Germline CDR1 reads MNHEY; CDR2 reads SMNVEV (reference sequence). CDR3 residues: CASSRGSEAFF. CDR3 DNA: TGTGCCAGCAGCAGGGGGTCTGAAGCTTTCTTT.

V and J are TRBV19 and TRBJ1-1; 12 positions match TRBD1. In germline, CDR1 is LNHDA, CDR2 SQIVND (reference sequence). J gave up 3 bases and V 7 bases, and 6 bases lay outside the gene matches. This CDR3 is built from 15 residues. Here the CDR3 DNA reads TGTGCCAGTAAGGGGACAGGGGGCTGGTACACTGAAGCTTTCTTT. Amino acid sequence: CASKGTGGWYTEAFF.

This chain links TRBV11-2 with TRBJ1-5; weak D call: TRBD1 (5 bases). This CDR3 has 13 amino acids. CDR1 and CDR2 from the germline V gene are SGHAT and FQNNGV. Trimming removed 5 bases at V and 7 bases at J, with 12 bases between. The CDR3 DNA reads TGTGCCAGCAGCCTAGGGGAGGAACAGCCCCAGCATTTT. Translated, it gives CASSLGEEQPQHF.

This clone was seen a handful of times. The rearrangement uses TRBV5-1 and TRBJ1-1, with D maybe TRBD1 (5 bases). The germline V and J ends were trimmed by 4 bases and 8 bases, with 18 bases remaining between them. There are 14 residues in the CDR3. CDR1 is SGHRS, CDR2 YFSETQ, per germline. Here the CDR3 DNA reads TGCGCCAGCAGCATAAGGGGACCGATAGGAGAAGCTTTCTTT. It specifies CASSIRGPIGEAFF.

V usage is TRBV4-3 and J usage is TRBJ2-1, with 7 positions matching TRBD2. CDR1 LGHNA and CDR2 YSLEER come from the germline V gene. The CDR3 extends over 15 amino acids. With V trimmed by 4 bases and J by 9 bases, 12 bases remained unmatched. CDR3 region: CASSLGGEGQSEQFF. The CDR3 DNA is TGCGCCAGCAGCCTTGGGGGGGAGGGCCAGAGTGAGCAGTTCTTC.

V is TRBV18 and J is TRBJ2-6, with 7 nucleotides matching TRBD1. Germline V gives CDR1 KGHSH, CDR2 LQKENI. J lost 2 bases, V lost 11 bases, and 3 bases had no gene match. The CDR3 consists of 13 residues. CDR3 region: CAEQGAGANVLTF. CDR3 in DNA: TGTGCCGAGCAGGGGGCTGGGGCCAACGTCCTGACTTTC.